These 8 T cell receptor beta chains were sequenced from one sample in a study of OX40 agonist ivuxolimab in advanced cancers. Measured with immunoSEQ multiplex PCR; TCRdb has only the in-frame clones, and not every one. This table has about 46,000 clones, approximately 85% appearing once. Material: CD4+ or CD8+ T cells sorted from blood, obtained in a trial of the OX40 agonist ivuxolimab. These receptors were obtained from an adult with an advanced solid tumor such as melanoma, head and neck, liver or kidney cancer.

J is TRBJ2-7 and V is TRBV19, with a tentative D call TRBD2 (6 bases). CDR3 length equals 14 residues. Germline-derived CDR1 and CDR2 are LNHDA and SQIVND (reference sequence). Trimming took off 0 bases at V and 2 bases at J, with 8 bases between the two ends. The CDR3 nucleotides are TGTGCCAGTAGTATAGACGGGAGCGCCTACGAGCAGTACTTC. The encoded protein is CASSIDGSAYEQYF.

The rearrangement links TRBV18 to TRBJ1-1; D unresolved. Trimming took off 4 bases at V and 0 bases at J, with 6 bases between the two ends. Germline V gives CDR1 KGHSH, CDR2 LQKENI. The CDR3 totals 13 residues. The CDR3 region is CASSQGMNTEAFF. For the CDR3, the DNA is TGTGCCAGCTCACAGGGTATGAACACTGAAGCTTTCTTT. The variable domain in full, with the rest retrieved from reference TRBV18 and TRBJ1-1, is NAGVMQNPRHLVRRRGQEARLRCSPMKGHSHVYWYRQLPEEGLKFMVYLQKENIIDESGMPKERFSAEFPKEGPSILRIQQVVRGDSAAYFCASSQGMNTEAFFGQGTRLTVV.

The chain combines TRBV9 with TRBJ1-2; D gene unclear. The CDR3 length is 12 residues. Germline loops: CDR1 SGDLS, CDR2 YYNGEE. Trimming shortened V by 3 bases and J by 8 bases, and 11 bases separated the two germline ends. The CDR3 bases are TGTGCCAGCAGCGAGGATGTTCGGGGCTACACCTTC. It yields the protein CASSEDVRGYTF.

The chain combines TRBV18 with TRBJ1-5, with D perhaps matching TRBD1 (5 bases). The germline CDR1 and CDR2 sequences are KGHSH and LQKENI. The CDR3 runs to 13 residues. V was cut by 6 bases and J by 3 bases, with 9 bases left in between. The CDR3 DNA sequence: TGTGCCAGCTCCGACAGTGCCAATCAGCCCCAGCATTTT. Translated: CASSDSANQPQHF.

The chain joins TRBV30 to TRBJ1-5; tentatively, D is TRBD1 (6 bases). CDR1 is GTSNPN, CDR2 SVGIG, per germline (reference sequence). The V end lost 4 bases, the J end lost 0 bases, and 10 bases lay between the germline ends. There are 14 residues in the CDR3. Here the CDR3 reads CAWTTGFSNQPQHF. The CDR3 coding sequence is TGTGCCTGGACCACAGGGTTTAGCAATCAGCCCCAGCATTTT.

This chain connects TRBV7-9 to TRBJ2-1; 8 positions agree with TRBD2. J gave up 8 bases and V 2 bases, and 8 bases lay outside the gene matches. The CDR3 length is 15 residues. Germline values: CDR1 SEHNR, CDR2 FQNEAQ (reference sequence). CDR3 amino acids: CASSLTSGYAYEQFF. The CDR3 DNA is TGTGCCAGCAGCTTAACTAGCGGATACGCCTATGAGCAGTTCTTC.

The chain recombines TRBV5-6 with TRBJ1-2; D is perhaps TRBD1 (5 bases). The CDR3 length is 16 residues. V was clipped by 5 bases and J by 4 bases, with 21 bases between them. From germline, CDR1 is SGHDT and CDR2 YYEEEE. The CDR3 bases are TGTGCCAGCAGTCTGAAGGGGAGGGAGAAAACCTATGGCTACACCTTC. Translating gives CASSLKGREKTYGYTF.

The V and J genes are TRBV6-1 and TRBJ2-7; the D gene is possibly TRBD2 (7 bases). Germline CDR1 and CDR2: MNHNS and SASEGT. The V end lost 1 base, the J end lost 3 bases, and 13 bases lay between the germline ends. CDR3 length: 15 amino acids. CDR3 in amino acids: CASSEGWGGGYEQYF. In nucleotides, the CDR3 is TGTGCCAGCAGTGAAGGTTGGGGAGGGGGCTACGAGCAGTACTTC.